A single sample gave rise to the 13 T cell receptor beta chains below, sequenced in a study of cytomegalovirus exposure and HLA in healthy donors. A multiplex PCR was run with 60 Vbeta primers and 13 Jbeta primers. Sequenced by immunoSEQ multiplex PCR; TCRdb stores in-frame clones only, minus some. The sample records 100,000 or so clones, roughly 80% being singletons. Sequencing was done on a sample of PBMCs. The receptors were sampled from a man between 40 and 49 years old in good health and CMV-seronegative.

The V gene is TRBV19, the J gene TRBJ1-1; no clear D gene. The CDR3 runs 13 residues. Trimming left V 4 bases short and J 3 bases short, with 9 bases between. From germline, CDR1 is LNHDA and CDR2 SQIVND (reference sequence). The CDR3 loop is CASSKYRYTEAFF. CDR3 coding DNA: TGTGCCAGTAGTAAATACAGATACACTGAAGCTTTCTTT.

The chain carries TRBV5-1 and TRBJ2-5, with 13 bases matching TRBD2. V shed 4 bases, J shed 1 base, and the junction held 4 bases outside the gene matches. The germline CDR1 and CDR2 sequences are SGHRS and YFSETQ. The CDR3 sequence is 16 residues long. The DNA of the CDR3 is TGCGCCAGCAGCGCGAGACTAGCGGGGGGCCAAGAGACCCAGTACTTC. Translating it yields CASSARLAGGQETQYF.

This clone has just a few counts. V usage is TRBV6-5 and J usage is TRBJ1-3; 7 positions agree with TRBD1. Germline CDR1 is MNHEY and CDR2 is SVGAGI. V gave up 5 bases and J gave up 4 bases; unmatched junction bases: 5. CDR3 size: 14 residues. The CDR3, as DNA: TGTGCCAGCAGTCCCAGGGGGAACGGAAACACCATATATTTT. Translation: CASSPRGNGNTIYF.

This chain joins TRBV7-3 and TRBJ1-5; TRBD1 aligns across 9 bases. The V gene end was trimmed by 5 bases and the J gene end by 2 bases; junction bases not matched to a gene: 7. Germline values: CDR1 SGHTA, CDR2 FQGTGA. The CDR3 runs 16 residues. In DNA form, the CDR3 reads TGTGCCAGCAGCCCCACAGGGGGCGACGGCAATCAGCCCCAGCATTTT. This translates into CASSPTGGDGNQPQHF.

CDR3 DNA: TGTGCCAGCAGCTTAGTGGGCTCTTCTCGCGAGCAGTACTTC. This codes for CASSLVGSSREQYF. V gene TRBV7-3 combines with J gene TRBJ2-7; D is unresolved. This CDR3 has 14 residues. V lost 2 bases to trimming and J lost 6 bases, with 14 bases between them. The germline CDR1 and CDR2 sequences are SGHTA and FQGTGA. Looking up the rest from reference TRBV7-3 and TRBJ2-7 gives the full variable domain: GAGVSQTPSNKVTEKGKYVELRCDPISGHTALYWYRQSLGQGPEFLIYFQGTGAADDSGLPNDRFFAVRPEGSVSTLKIQRTERGDSAVYLCASSLVGSSREQYFGPGTRLTVT.

The rearrangement links TRBV6-1 to TRBJ1-6; D not certain. The V gene's germline CDR1 is MNHNS and CDR2 SASEGT. There are 14 residues in the CDR3. V shed 6 bases and J shed 6 bases, with 12 bases lying between them. The CDR3 reads CASRPDGSNSPLHF. The CDR3, as DNA: TGTGCCAGCAGACCCGACGGGAGTAATTCACCCCTCCACTTT.

This chain joins TRBV11-2 and TRBJ2-7, with TRBD2 as a possible D gene (6 bases). Germline V gene data show CDR1 as SGHAT and CDR2 as FQNNGV. The length of the CDR3 is 15 residues. V lost 5 bases and J lost 0, with 14 bases in between. CDR3: CASSAVGGASYEQYF. The CDR3, as DNA: TGTGCCAGCAGCGCAGTCGGCGGGGCCTCCTACGAGCAGTACTTC.

The V call is TRBV5-1, the J call TRBJ1-2, with no clear D. This CDR3 contains 14 residues. Germline-derived CDR1 and CDR2 are SGHRS and YFSETQ. V gave up 2 bases and J gave up 7 bases, with 15 bases separating them. The CDR3 coding sequence is TGCGCCAGCAGCTTAGGAGGCCAAACCCTTGGCTACACCTTC. This translates into CASSLGGQTLGYTF.

A few counts support this clone. The chain joins TRBV5-1 to TRBJ1-1, with D perhaps matching TRBD1 (6 bases). The CDR3 totals 16 residues. V was cut by 3 bases and J by 6 bases, with 21 bases left in between. Germline V CDR1 and CDR2: SGHRS, YFSETQ. The CDR3 DNA is TGCGCCAGCAGCTCTGACAGGAGACAAGCCGGACCTGAAGCTTTCTTT. Translating gives CASSSDRRQAGPEAFF. The full variable domain, rest sourced from reference TRBV5-1 and TRBJ1-1, is KAGVTQTPRYLIKTRGQQVTLSCSPISGHRSVSWYQQTPGQGLQFLFEYFSETQRNKGNFPGRFSGRQFSNSRSEMNVSTLELGDSALYLCASSSDRRQAGPEAFFGQGTRLTVV.

The chain couples TRBV27 to TRBJ1-2, with a tentative D call TRBD1 (5 bases). Germline V gene sequence: CDR1 MNHEY, CDR2 SMNVEV (reference sequence). The ends were cut back, 3 bases at V and 7 bases at J, with 18 bases in the middle. The CDR3 extends over 15 amino acids. Written as DNA, the CDR3 is TGTGCCAGCAGTTTCCTGGGGGAGGGGAAGAGTGGCTACACCTTC. It encodes CASSFLGEGKSGYTF.

J is TRBJ2-3 and V is TRBV2; TRBD2 matches 9 bases. Germline CDR1 SNHLY, CDR2 FYNNEI. The CDR3 is 14 amino acids. Trimming took 9 bases from V and 4 from J; bases not matched to a gene: 8. CDR3 sequence (DNA): TGTGCCAGTAGACTAGCGGACGGTCCAGATACGCAGTATTTT. Protein product: CASRLADGPDTQYF.

V and J are TRBV10-3 and TRBJ2-7; 10 nucleotides line up with TRBD1. The V gene's germline CDR1 is ENHRY and CDR2 SYGVKD. The CDR3 is 17 residues long. J gave up 5 bases and V 2 bases, and 12 bases lay outside the gene matches. The CDR3: CAISETALGQGYNEQYF. As DNA, the CDR3 is TGTGCCATCAGTGAGACCGCCCTGGGACAGGGGTACAACGAGCAGTACTTC.

CDR3 nucleotides: TGTGCCAGCTTCTCCCCACTCCGGGACAGGGTTCGGCCTCCCTACGAGCAGTACTTC. Its translation is CASFSPLRDRVRPPYEQYF. V usage is TRBV9 and J usage is TRBJ2-7; 9 nucleotides line up with TRBD1. J was trimmed by 2 bases and V by 7 bases; bases with no gene match: 22. CDR1 is SGDLS and CDR2 is YYNGEE in the germline V gene. The CDR3 consists of 19 residues.